This entry concerns a single TCR beta chain. Researchers ran the PCR with 60 Vbeta and 13 Jbeta primers. This table comes from immunoSEQ multiplex PCR, and its TCRdb copy is limited to in-frame clones, with some not included. The sample gives roughly 120,000 clones, around three quarters of which show up once; roughly 2% is in the top ten. The data are from a study of cytomegalovirus exposure and HLA in healthy donors. This CDR3 comprises 14 residues. The germline gives CDR1 LGHNA, CDR2 YNFKEQ. Trimming removed 0 bases at V and 9 bases at J, with 14 bases between. Sequencing input: PBMCs. The sequence was collected from a man younger than 35 in good health and CMV-seronegative. This chain uses TRBV4-2 with TRBJ1-1; D gene unclear. This CDR3 is CASSQDMATLQAFF. The CDR3 coding sequence is TGTGCCAGCAGCCAAGATATGGCCACATTGCAAGCTTTCTTT.